Below are 19 T cell receptor beta chains sequenced from a single sample in a study of regulatory and conventional T cells in RAG deficiency. Sequencing used immunoSEQ multiplex PCR; TCRdb keeps in-frame clones, though not all of them. This table holds roughly 35,000 clones, about 89% found once. The same data also contributed to another study, on regulatory T cells. That report notes: Amplification used 52 TRBV primers and 13 TRBJ primers.

Sequenced sample: CD8+ T cells sorted from blood. The receptors were gathered from a human donor in good health.

J is TRBJ2-4 and V is TRBV18; D not resolved. Germline CDR1 and CDR2: KGHSH and LQKENI. The V end was cut by 3 bases, the J end by 0 bases, with 6 bases between. This CDR3 contains 14 residues. The CDR3 nucleotides read TGTGCCAGCTCACCCTCCTTAGCCAAAAACATTCAGTACTTC. Translating gives CASSPSLAKNIQYF.

V and J are TRBV2 and TRBJ2-7, with no clear D. Germline CDR1 and CDR2: SNHLY and FYNNEI. The CDR3 length is 16 residues. Deletions cut 2 bases from V and 2 bases from J, with 16 bases between. The CDR3: CASSELHGGGPYEQYF. The CDR3 bases are TGTGCCAGCAGTGAACTTCACGGCGGCGGACCCTACGAGCAGTACTTC.

The count of this clone is one. The rearrangement uses TRBV6-1 and TRBJ2-3; 10 nucleotides line up with TRBD2. Germline V gene sequence: CDR1 MNHNS, CDR2 SASEGT. This CDR3 spans 16 amino acids. The V segment lost 2 bases and the J segment 6 bases; nucleotides outside the gene matches: 8. The CDR3 here is CASSERSSGRSDTQYF. The DNA for the CDR3 is TGTGCCAGCAGTGAACGGTCTAGCGGGAGATCGGATACGCAGTATTTT.

The chain's CDR3 is CASSQDVMSPPGSGGYTF. In nucleotides, the CDR3 is TGTGCCAGCAGCCAAGATGTTATGTCCCCGCCTGGAAGCGGTGGCTACACCTTC. The V gene is TRBV14, the J gene TRBJ1-2; the D is unclear. Trimming took off 0 bases at V and 7 bases at J, with 24 bases between the two ends. Germline V CDR1 and CDR2: SGHDN, FVKESK. The CDR3 is 18 amino acids.

This clone was seen a single time. The rearrangement uses TRBV28 and TRBJ2-7; D unresolved. This CDR3 spans 13 amino acids. CDR1 and CDR2 (germline): MDHEN, SYDVKM. V gave up 3 bases and J gave up 3 bases, with 9 bases separating them. CDR3 protein: CASSFGSDYEQYF. Written as DNA, the CDR3 is TGTGCCAGCAGTTTTGGCAGCGACTACGAGCAGTACTTC.

Only one count was recorded for this clone. V usage is TRBV2 and J usage is TRBJ2-1; 7 nucleotides match TRBD1. Germline V gene data show CDR1 as SNHLY and CDR2 as FYNNEI. This CDR3 has 12 amino acids. Trimming at V came to 6 bases and at J to 6 bases, leaving 2 bases not matched to a gene. CDR3 region: CASSYRGNEQFF. For the CDR3, the DNA is TGTGCCAGCAGCTACAGGGGCAATGAGCAGTTCTTC.

The CDR3 protein is CASIGRSGRARETQYF. The CDR3 bases are TGTGCCAGCATTGGTCGTAGCGGGAGGGCACGGGAGACCCAGTACTTC. The V call is TRBV2, the J call TRBJ2-5; 11 nucleotides line up with TRBD2. V shed 7 bases, J shed 5 bases, and the junction held 12 bases outside the gene matches. The CDR3 has 16 amino acids. In germline, CDR1 is SNHLY, CDR2 FYNNEI.

The V and J genes are TRBV9 and TRBJ1-3; possible D gene TRBD1, 5 bases. V lost 0 bases and J lost 1, with 11 bases in between. Per the germline V gene, CDR1 is SGDLS and CDR2 is YYNGEE. The CDR3 contains 16 residues. CDR3 DNA: TGTGCCAGCAGCGTAGCTTGGGGGAATTCTGGAAACACCATATATTTT. Amino acid sequence: CASSVAWGNSGNTIYF.

The chain uses TRBV28 and TRBJ2-7, with 8 bases matching TRBD2. From germline, CDR1 is MDHEN and CDR2 SYDVKM. The length of the CDR3 is 16 residues. V shed 4 bases and J 0 bases; nucleotides not matched to a gene: 8. The CDR3 bases are TGTGCCAGCAGTTATCAACGCAGCGGGGGCTCCTACGAGCAGTACTTC. Residues: CASSYQRSGGSYEQYF.

The chain has TRBV30 and TRBJ1-1, with TRBD1 as a possible D gene (5 bases). With 3 bases removed from V and 1 base from J, the gap between germline ends came to 18 bases. The V gene's germline CDR1 is GTSNPN and CDR2 SVGIG (reference sequence). CDR3 size: 16 residues. The CDR3 DNA reads TGTGCCTGGAGGACCCTGTTTCGGGGGGGGAACACTGAAGCTTTCTTT. Translating gives CAWRTLFRGGNTEAFF.

The rearrangement joins TRBV27 to TRBJ2-3; TRBD2 is a possible D gene (5 bases). The CDR3 is made up of 14 amino acids. Per the germline V gene, CDR1 is MNHEY and CDR2 is SMNVEV (reference sequence). V lost 5 bases to trimming and J lost 5 bases, with 14 bases between them. The CDR3 region is CASSDGDAGDTQYF. The CDR3 DNA reads TGTGCCAGCAGTGATGGGGATGCGGGAGATACGCAGTATTTT.

The rearrangement joins TRBV9 to TRBJ2-7, with unresolved D. This CDR3 comprises 13 residues. Germline-derived CDR1 and CDR2 are SGDLS and YYNGEE. Deletions cut 5 bases from V and 2 bases from J, with 11 bases between. The CDR3 sequence is CASSLGLTYEQYF. Written as DNA, the CDR3 is TGTGCCAGCAGTCTAGGGTTAACCTACGAGCAGTACTTC.

V and J are TRBV29-1 and TRBJ1-2; D gene uncertain. The germline CDR1 and CDR2 sequences are SQVTM and ANQGSEA. With 6 bases removed from V and 0 bases from J, the gap between germline ends came to 23 bases. This CDR3 comprises 17 residues. The CDR3 loop reads CSVVGELGEPANYGYTF. Here the CDR3 DNA reads TGCAGCGTGGTTGGGGAACTAGGAGAGCCAGCTAACTATGGCTACACCTTC. The full variable domain, completed using reference TRBV29-1 and TRBJ1-2, is SAVISQKPSRDICQRGTSLTIQCQVDSQVTMMFWYRQQPGQSLTLIATANQGSEATYESGFVIDKFPISRPNLTFSTLTVSNMSPEDSSIYLCSVVGELGEPANYGYTFGSGTRLTVV.

The chain uses TRBV27 and TRBJ1-2; 7 nucleotides agree with TRBD1. The V segment lost 6 bases and the J segment 8 bases; nucleotides outside the gene matches: 12. This CDR3 has 14 residues. The germline CDR1 and CDR2 sequences are MNHEY and SMNVEV (reference sequence). Here the CDR3 reads CASRPGGQVRGYTF. The CDR3 nucleotides are TGTGCCAGCAGACCAGGAGGACAGGTCCGGGGCTACACCTTC.

This chain joins TRBV5-6 and TRBJ2-6; D is unresolved. Between the trimmed V and J ends, which lost 4 bases and 1 base, there was a span of 9 bases. This CDR3 is built from 15 residues. Germline V CDR1 and CDR2: SGHDT, YYEEEE. The CDR3 region is CASSPTPSGANVLTF. For the CDR3, the DNA is TGTGCCAGCAGCCCGACCCCGTCTGGGGCCAACGTCCTGACTTTC.

A single count supports this clone. V gene TRBV2 combines with J gene TRBJ2-1; D might be TRBD1 or TRBD2, each matching 5 bases. V lost 8 bases, J lost 3 bases, and 14 bases lay in between. This CDR3 contains 14 residues. From germline, CDR1 is SNHLY and CDR2 FYNNEI. Here the CDR3 DNA reads TGTGCCAGCCCCGGTAGGGGAGACTACAATGAGCAGTTCTTC. This encodes CASPGRGDYNEQFF. The full variable domain, completed using reference TRBV2 and TRBJ2-1, is EPEVTQTPSHQVTQMGQEVILRCVPISNHLYFYWYRQILGQKVEFLVSFYNNEISEKSEIFDDQFSVERPDGSNFTLKIRSTKLEDSAMYFCASPGRGDYNEQFFGPGTRLTVL.

This chain uses TRBV28 with TRBJ2-2, with 11 positions matching TRBD1. This CDR3 comprises 15 residues. The junction had 6 bases not matched to a gene; V was cut back by 5 bases and J by 7 bases. The germline CDR1 and CDR2 sequences are MDHEN and SYDVKM. The CDR3 sequence: CASSPRTGGFGELFF. DNA for the CDR3: TGTGCCAGCAGTCCGCGGACAGGGGGCTTCGGGGAGCTGTTTTTT.

The rearrangement joins TRBV9 to TRBJ2-3; D remains ambiguous. Germline V gene lookup returns CDR1 SGDLS and CDR2 YYNGEE. The V gene lost 4 bases and the J gene lost 6 bases, with 18 bases spanning the gap. CDR3 size: 15 residues. The CDR3 nucleotides read TGTGCCAGCAGCCCCCAAAGCATCGGAACGGATACGCAGTATTTT. It translates to CASSPQSIGTDTQYF. Full variable domain (missing parts from reference TRBV9 and TRBJ2-3): DSGVTQTPKHLITATGQRVTLRCSPRSGDLSVYWYQQSLDQGLQFLIQYYNGEERAKGNILERFSAQQFPDLHSELNLSSLELGDSALYFCASSPQSIGTDTQYFGPGTRLTVL.

The chain recombines TRBV2 with TRBJ2-7; TRBD1 is a possible D gene (5 bases). V was shortened by 8 bases and J by 1 base, with 12 bases between the two germline ends. Looked up from germline, CDR1 is SNHLY and CDR2 is FYNNEI. CDR3 length: 13 residues. CDR3 residues: CASGAGLSYEQYF. The CDR3 DNA reads as TGTGCCAGCGGAGCAGGGTTGTCCTACGAGCAGTACTTC.